A single sample gave rise to the 24 T cell receptor beta chains below, sequenced in a study of blood T cell repertoires in COVID-19. Here immunoSEQ multiplex PCR was the method, and the copy in TCRdb shows in-frame clones only, minus some. The sample contains approximately 490,000 clones, 88% of which appear only once. Sequencing was done on a sample of PBMCs or T cells enriched from blood (not recorded which). Source of these receptors: a woman aged 60-75 years who had recovered from COVID-19.

The chain employs TRBV2 and TRBJ2-1, with TRBD1 as a possible D gene (6 bases). This CDR3 is 13 amino acids long. The V end was cut by 6 bases, the J end by 5 bases, with 11 bases between. Germline CDR1 and CDR2: SNHLY and FYNNEI. Here the CDR3 reads CASSRDTDNEQFF. The CDR3 nucleotides read TGTGCCAGCAGCCGGGACACTGACAATGAGCAGTTCTTC.

The chain couples TRBV6-5 to TRBJ1-6; TRBD1 might be the D (6 bases). The CDR3 contains 15 residues. The V gene lost 7 bases and the J gene lost 5 bases, with 15 bases spanning the gap. CDR1 is MNHEY and CDR2 is SVGAGI in the germline V gene. The CDR3 is CASIPWGRDNSPLHF. CDR3 coding DNA: TGTGCCAGCATTCCTTGGGGGCGGGATAATTCACCCCTCCACTTT.

A single count supports this clone. The genes are TRBV9 and TRBJ1-6, with D unclear. Germline V CDR1 and CDR2: SGDLS, YYNGEE. This CDR3 is built from 17 residues. V lost 1 base and J 11 bases, leaving 22 bases between the germline ends. In DNA form, the CDR3 reads TGTGCCAGCAGCGTACGACACCTCGTAATTCACGACCCACCCCTCCACTTT. Translating it yields CASSVRHLVIHDPPLHF.

A word on this clone: This may be a read error, as it is one base from a much larger clone. Distinct nucleotide sequences in the sample also encode this CDR3. The chain joins TRBV6-5 to TRBJ1-1, with 8 nucleotides matching TRBD1. Trimming at V came to 6 bases and at J to 2 bases, leaving 5 bases not matched to a gene. Germline lookup yields CDR1 MNHEY and CDR2 SVGAGI. The CDR3 runs 14 residues. CDR3 nucleotide sequence: TGTGCCAGCAGCTCCGGGACAGGAAACACTGAAGCTTTCTTT. Its protein is CASSSGTGNTEAFF.

The J gene is TRBJ2-5, the V gene TRBV18; D is undetermined. The CDR3 totals 14 residues. Germline CDR1 and CDR2: KGHSH and LQKENI. Trimming cost V 3 bases and J 2 bases, with 10 bases left between them. The CDR3 loop is CASSPTSGQETQYF. The CDR3 region has the DNA TGTGCCAGCTCACCTACGTCGGGTCAAGAGACCCAGTACTTC. Variable domain in full (rest from reference TRBV18 and TRBJ2-5): NAGVMQNPRHLVRRRGQEARLRCSPMKGHSHVYWYRQLPEEGLKFMVYLQKENIIDESGMPKERFSAEFPKEGPSILRIQQVVRGDSAAYFCASSPTSGQETQYFGPGTRLLVL.

The chain carries TRBV3-1 (or the pseudogene TRBV3-2) and TRBJ2-2; TRBD1 agrees at 8 bases. The CDR3 loop spans 17 amino acids. The germline V gene encodes CDR1 LGHDT and CDR2 YNNKEL (reference sequence). Losses at the gene ends were 0 bases for V and 3 bases for J; bases not matched to a gene: 6. CDR3 nucleotide sequence: TGTGCCAGCAGCCAAGATCGTAGGACAGGGTACACCGGGGAGCTGTTTTTT. Translation gives CASSQDRRTGYTGELFF.

The rearrangement joins TRBV15 to TRBJ1-2; TRBD1 matches 8 bases. CDR1 is LNHNV and CDR2 is YYDKDF in the germline V gene (reference sequence). The CDR3 contains 13 residues. With V trimmed by 5 bases and J by 8 bases, 7 bases remained unmatched. The CDR3 nucleotides are TGTGCCACCAGCTCGGGACAGGCGCGGGGCTACACCTTC. This codes for CATSSGQARGYTF.

This clone has only one observation. The chain carries TRBV4-2 and TRBJ2-1; a possible D gene is TRBD2 (7 bases). The CDR3 is 14 residues long. The germline V and J ends were trimmed by 4 bases and 7 bases, with 14 bases remaining between them. Germline V gives CDR1 LGHNA, CDR2 YNFKEQ. CDR3: CASSRGGLGNEQFF. Written as DNA, the CDR3 is TGTGCCAGCAGCCGGGGGGGCCTGGGGAATGAGCAGTTCTTC.

The chain recombines TRBV19 with TRBJ1-5; D ambiguous. V gave up 1 base and J gave up 0 bases, with 13 bases separating them. The V gene's germline CDR1 is LNHDA and CDR2 SQIVND (reference sequence). This CDR3 comprises 17 residues. CDR3 nucleotide sequence: TGTGCCAGTAGTATAGGTTGGCAGCGCATTAGCAATCAGCCCCAGCATTTT. This translates into CASSIGWQRISNQPQHF.

The chain carries TRBV12-5 and TRBJ2-2; 8 bases are shared with TRBD1. The germline V gene encodes CDR1 LGHNT and CDR2 FRNRAP. V was pared by 4 bases and J by 3 bases, with 4 bases of the junction left unmatched. CDR3 size: 15 residues. The CDR3 loop is CASGYQGAYTGELFF. CDR3 in DNA: TGTGCTAGTGGTTATCAGGGGGCGTACACCGGGGAGCTGTTTTTT.

This clone has more than one count but fewer than ten. The chain has TRBV7-9 and TRBJ1-2; TRBD1 matches at 7 bases. Germline CDR1 SEHNR, CDR2 FQNEAQ (reference sequence). V dropped 4 bases and J dropped 8; count of bases not matched to a gene: 7. The length of the CDR3 is 13 residues. The CDR3 sequence: CASSSPTGKGYTF. CDR3 DNA sequence: TGTGCCAGCAGCTCGCCGACAGGGAAGGGCTACACCTTC.

In regard to this clone: The junction departs from the called germline gene at one end, perhaps through a read error. The chain uses TRBV6-5 and TRBJ2-3; 11 bases fit TRBD2. The germline CDR1 and CDR2 sequences are MNHEY and SVGAGI. This CDR3 has 12 residues. The CDR3 nucleotides are TGTGCCGGAACCATTACTAGCGGGGGCCTCCTTTTT. Translating gives CAGTITSGGLLF.

V usage is TRBV9 and J usage is TRBJ2-1, with 7 bases aligning to TRBD2. The germline gives CDR1 SGDLS, CDR2 YYNGEE. Trimming took 3 bases from V and 3 from J; bases not matched to a gene: 6. CDR3 length: 15 amino acids. The CDR3 coding sequence is TGTGCCAGCAGCGCCCCCGGGACTAACTACAATGAGCAGTTCTTC. Translated: CASSAPGTNYNEQFF.

The chain couples TRBV12-3 or TRBV12-4 to TRBJ2-7; perhaps TRBD1 as D (5 bases). V dropped 5 bases and J dropped 2 bases, with 7 bases sitting between them. CDR3 length: 12 amino acids. For the CDR3, the DNA is TGTGCCAGCAGTAGGGGCACCTACGAGCAGTACTTC. It specifies CASSRGTYEQYF.

The V and J genes are TRBV18 and TRBJ2-3, with 9 bases lining up with TRBD2. The CDR3 totals 15 residues. Germline CDR1 reads KGHSH; CDR2 reads LQKENI. The trim removed 6 bases at V and 4 bases at J, leaving 8 bases unmatched. The CDR3 DNA sequence: TGTGCCAGCTCTCGCCTTAGCGGGGGATCAGATACGCAGTATTTT. Amino acid sequence: CASSRLSGGSDTQYF.

V is TRBV2 and J is TRBJ1-5, with D perhaps TRBD1 (6 bases). Trimming stripped 5 bases from V and 5 bases from J, with 10 bases between. The CDR3 sequence is 13 residues long. Germline-derived CDR1 and CDR2 are SNHLY and FYNNEI. The CDR3 DNA reads TGTGCCAGCAGTACAGGGTCCCATCAGCCCCAGCATTTT. Translation gives CASSTGSHQPQHF.

This clone was detected once. V gene TRBV10-3 combines with J gene TRBJ1-6; perhaps TRBD1 as D (5 bases). The V end lost 3 bases, the J end lost 5 bases, and 11 bases lay between the germline ends. CDR3 length: 15 amino acids. The germline V gene encodes CDR1 ENHRY and CDR2 SYGVKD. The CDR3 DNA reads TGTGCCATCAGTGACTACGACAGAGATAATTCACCCCTCCACTTT. Amino acids: CAISDYDRDNSPLHF.

This clone was seen once. This chain's CDR3 is CASSSARQGDGYTF. The CDR3, as DNA: TGTGCCAGCAGCTCCGCCCGCCAGGGGGATGGCTACACCTTC. V usage is TRBV5-4 and J usage is TRBJ1-2, with 7 bases identical to TRBD1. CDR3 length equals 14 residues. Germline V gene sequence: CDR1 SGHNT, CDR2 YYREEE (reference sequence). V lost 3 bases, J lost 6 bases, and 8 bases stayed unmatched. The full variable domain, completed using reference TRBV5-4 and TRBJ1-2, is ETGVTQSPTHLIKTRGQQVTLRCSSQSGHNTVSWYQQALGQGPQFIFQYYREEENGRGNFPPRFSGLQFPNYSSELNVNALELDDSALYLCASSSARQGDGYTFGSGTRLTVV.

The V gene is TRBV14, the J gene TRBJ2-1; the match to TRBD2 covers 8 bases. CDR3 size: 15 residues. From germline, CDR1 is SGHDN and CDR2 FVKESK. The V segment lost 4 bases and the J segment 4 bases; nucleotides outside the gene matches: 6. The CDR3 DNA reads as TGTGCCAGCAGCCCCCAGGCGGGGGGATACAATGAGCAGTTCTTC. Translated: CASSPQAGGYNEQFF.

The V call is TRBV5-1, the J call TRBJ2-2; 13 bases align to TRBD2. The CDR3 runs to 18 residues. The V segment lost 4 bases and the J segment 3 bases; nucleotides outside the gene matches: 9. CDR1 is SGHRS, CDR2 YFSETQ, per germline. Here the CDR3 reads CASSLSTSGGYHTGELFF. The CDR3, as DNA: TGCGCCAGCAGCCTCTCGACTAGCGGGGGGTACCACACCGGGGAGCTGTTTTTT.

The chain combines TRBV2 with TRBJ1-1; the match to TRBD1 covers 10 bases. Trimming removed 4 bases from V and 9 bases from J; junction bases left unmatched: 17. CDR1 and CDR2 from the germline V gene are SNHLY and FYNNEI. The CDR3 loop spans 17 amino acids. The CDR3 DNA reads TGTGCCAGCAGTGGCCGAGACAGGGGGCGTTACAACCTACAAGCTTTCTTT. This gives the protein CASSGRDRGRYNLQAFF.

The gene calls are TRBV2 and TRBJ1-2; 8 bases match TRBD1. The CDR3 is made up of 15 amino acids. From germline, CDR1 is SNHLY and CDR2 FYNNEI. The trim removed 1 base at V and 5 bases at J, leaving 6 bases unmatched. The CDR3 here is CASSEGTGGTYGYTF. CDR3 in DNA: TGTGCCAGCAGTGAAGGTACAGGGGGGACTTATGGCTACACCTTC.

This clone turned up a few times. The chain couples TRBV5-1 to TRBJ1-2, with D possibly matching TRBD1 (6 bases). Trimming removed 4 bases at V and 3 bases at J, with 10 bases between. The germline CDR1 and CDR2 sequences are SGHRS and YFSETQ. The CDR3 runs 13 residues. CDR3 residues: CASSRDKDYGYTF. The DNA for the CDR3 is TGCGCCAGCAGCCGGGACAAAGACTATGGCTACACCTTC.

The genes are TRBV3-1 (or the pseudogene TRBV3-2) and TRBJ1-6, with 7 positions matching TRBD1. The CDR3 consists of 14 residues. Germline lookup yields CDR1 LGHDT and CDR2 YNNKEL (reference sequence). The trim removed 8 bases at V and 6 bases at J, leaving 7 bases unmatched. The CDR3: CASARQGSNSPLHF. CDR3 nucleotides: TGTGCCAGCGCTCGACAGGGATCTAATTCACCCCTCCACTTT.